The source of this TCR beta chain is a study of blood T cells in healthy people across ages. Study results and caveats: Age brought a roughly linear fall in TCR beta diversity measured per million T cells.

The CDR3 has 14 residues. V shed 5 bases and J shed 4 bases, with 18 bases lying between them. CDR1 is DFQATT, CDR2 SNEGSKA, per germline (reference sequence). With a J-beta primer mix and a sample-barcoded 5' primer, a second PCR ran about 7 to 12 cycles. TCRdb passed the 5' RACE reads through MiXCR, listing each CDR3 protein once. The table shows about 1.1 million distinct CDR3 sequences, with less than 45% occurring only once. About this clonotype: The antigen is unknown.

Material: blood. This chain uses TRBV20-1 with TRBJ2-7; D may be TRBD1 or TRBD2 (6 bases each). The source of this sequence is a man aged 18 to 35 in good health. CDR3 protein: CSASREDSDYEQYF. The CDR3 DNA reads TGCAGTGCTTCAAGGGAGGACAGCGATTACGAGCAGTACTTC.